The 18 T cell receptor beta chains below were found in one sample sequenced in a study of early T cells in non-severe SARS-CoV-2 infection. From the 5' RACE reads, TCRdb called clonotypes with MiXCR, one entry per CDR3 protein. The table has about 42,000 distinct CDR3 sequences, around 7% seen once. The sequencing sample was made of whole blood. These receptors all come from an adult who was a healthcare worker with PCR-confirmed SARS-CoV-2 infection or an uninfected control (not recorded which).

This chain uses TRBV12-3 or TRBV12-4 with TRBJ1-6, with D possibly matching TRBD1 (6 bases). Trimming stripped 5 bases from V and 9 bases from J, with 14 bases between. The CDR3 extends over 14 amino acids. The CDR3 protein is CASSPGGASSPLHF. The CDR3 region has the DNA TGTGCCAGCAGTCCGGGGGGGGCTAGTTCACCCCTCCACTTT.

This clonotype showed up many times. The chain employs TRBV10-3 and TRBJ2-3; D perhaps matches TRBD2 (7 bases). This CDR3 region has 15 residues. Germline-derived CDR1 and CDR2 are ENHRY and SYGVKD. The V and J ends lost 2 bases and 2 bases respectively, with 11 bases between them. The CDR3 sequence is CAISETGGFTDTQYF. CDR3 in DNA: TGTGCCATCAGTGAGACGGGGGGCTTCACAGATACGCAGTATTTT.

This clonotype was detected only a few times. The J gene is TRBJ2-1, the V gene TRBV15; 8 bases match TRBD2. V was pared by 8 bases and J by 9 bases, with 15 bases of the junction left unmatched. The germline CDR1 and CDR2 sequences are LNHNV and YYDKDF (reference sequence). This CDR3 spans 15 amino acids. CDR3 coding DNA: TGTGCCACCTCAGGGCTAGCGGGCCCTCGGGGTGAGCAGTTCTTC. Amino acids: CATSGLAGPRGEQFF.

This clonotype has ten or more counts. Likely a read error: the CDR3 ends without its conserved phenylalanine or tryptophan. The DNA is left out, because the CDR3 cannot be placed on it with certainty; the CDR3 is given as TCRdb lists it. This chain connects TRBV25-1 to TRBJ1-1; the table calls TRBD1, which could not be checked here. Germline loops: CDR1 MGHDK, CDR2 SYGVNS. The CDR3 extends over 12 residues, inclusive of both ends. CDR3 amino acids: CASRLPGQGRRK.

The rearrangement uses TRBV15 and TRBJ2-3; no definite D call. The CDR3 loop spans 14 amino acids. The germline V gene encodes CDR1 LNHNV and CDR2 YYDKDF (reference sequence). Trimming pared 0 bases from V and 2 bases from J, leaving 6 bases between. The CDR3 region is CATSRDLNTDTQYF. The CDR3 DNA follows: TGTGCCACCAGCAGAGATTTAAACACAGATACGCAGTATTTT.

The chain links TRBV20-1 to TRBJ2-3; tentative D call: TRBD2 (6 bases). CDR1 and CDR2 from the germline V gene are DFQATT and SNEGSKA (reference sequence). This CDR3 comprises 15 residues. Trimming removed 6 bases from V and 0 bases from J, with 16 bases in between. The CDR3 DNA reads as TGCAGTGCGAAAAAAATAGGGAGGAGCACAGATACGCAGTATTTT. Protein sequence: CSAKKIGRSTDTQYF.

This clonotype was picked up a small number of times. The rearrangement joins TRBV9 to TRBJ1-2; D call uncertain. The CDR3 is made up of 13 amino acids. Germline V gene data show CDR1 as SGDLS and CDR2 as YYNGEE. The V gene lost 0 bases and the J gene lost 8 bases, with 11 bases spanning the gap. CDR3 nucleotides: TGTGCCAGCAGCGTAGGGCCCTCTTTGGGCTACACCTTC. Translating gives CASSVGPSLGYTF. Complete variable domain (other parts from reference TRBV9 and TRBJ1-2): DSGVTQTPKHLITATGQRVTLRCSPRSGDLSVYWYQQSLDQGLQFLIQYYNGEERAKGNILERFSAQQFPDLHSELNLSSLELGDSALYFCASSVGPSLGYTFGSGTRLTVV.

V and J are TRBV5-5 and TRBJ2-7; no clear D gene. V lost 0 bases and J 11 bases, leaving 12 bases between the germline ends. This CDR3 is built from 12 residues. CDR1 and CDR2 (germline): SGHKS, YYEKEE (reference sequence). CDR3 amino acids: CASSLEGPVEYF. The CDR3 DNA reads TGTGCCAGCAGCTTGGAAGGGCCAGTGGAGTACTTC.

This clonotype showed up just a few times. This rearrangement joins TRBV5-4 to TRBJ2-3, with 13 bases matching TRBD2. From germline, CDR1 is SGHNT and CDR2 YYREEE (reference sequence). The CDR3 is 15 residues long. V lost 10 bases to trimming and J lost 3 bases; unmatched junction nucleotides: 8. The CDR3 sequence is CAGKTSGGLTDTQYF. In DNA, the CDR3 is TGTGCCGGAAAGACTAGCGGGGGGTTAACAGATACGCAGTATTTT.

Only a few counts were recorded for this clonotype. The chain joins TRBV30 to TRBJ1-5; perhaps TRBD1 as D (6 bases). CDR1 and CDR2 (germline): GTSNPN, SVGIG (reference sequence). The CDR3 runs to 13 residues. V gave up 3 bases and J gave up 5 bases, with 11 bases separating them. CDR3 protein: CAWSHRAHQPQHF. The DNA of the CDR3 is TGTGCCTGGAGCCACAGGGCTCATCAGCCCCAGCATTTT.

This clonotype was detected ten times or more. The chain combines TRBV7-9 with TRBJ1-5; D remains ambiguous. CDR1 SEHNR and CDR2 FQNEAQ come from the germline V gene (reference sequence). V was cut by 4 bases and J by 0 bases, with 10 bases left in between. The CDR3 is 15 amino acids. For the CDR3, the DNA is TGTGCCAGCAGCTCCCCCGGCACTAGCAATCAGCCCCAGCATTTT. Amino acid sequence: CASSSPGTSNQPQHF.

On this clonotype itself: The junction departs from germline at one end; a sequencing error may be responsible. The V and J genes are TRBV6-5 and TRBJ2-7, with D possibly matching TRBD1 (6 bases). CDR1 is MNHEY, CDR2 SVGAGI, per germline. The CDR3 loop spans 14 amino acids. CDR3 in amino acids: CAGSLLTGPYEQYF. The DNA of the CDR3 is TGTGCCGGCAGTCTGTTGACAGGACCCTACGAGCAGTACTTC.

This clonotype appeared many times. The chain links TRBV12-3 or TRBV12-4 to TRBJ2-7, with TRBD1 identical over 8 bases. CDR3 length: 16 residues. J gave up 1 base and V 4 bases, and 9 bases lay outside the gene matches. The chain's CDR3 is CASSSPTGTGSYEQYF. The CDR3 DNA is TGTGCCAGCAGTTCCCCGACGGGGACAGGTTCCTACGAGCAGTACTTC.

This clonotype was seen a few times. This sequence joins TRBV7-9 and TRBJ2-5, with 10 positions matching TRBD2. CDR1 is SEHNR, CDR2 FQNEAQ, per germline (reference sequence). The CDR3 consists of 14 residues. The junction had 5 bases not matched to a gene; V was cut back by 5 bases and J by 5 bases. The CDR3 here is CASSPGTSVETQYF. CDR3 sequence (DNA): TGTGCCAGCAGCCCCGGGACTAGCGTCGAGACCCAGTACTTC.

By its share, this clonotype is medium-sized. The rearrangement links TRBV12-3 or TRBV12-4 to TRBJ1-1; weak D call: TRBD1 (5 bases). The CDR3 totals 13 residues. Trimming stripped 5 bases from V and 4 bases from J, with 11 bases between. The CDR3 coding sequence is TGTGCCAGCAGTGGGGACGGAGTCACTGAAGCTTTCTTT. Protein sequence: CASSGDGVTEAFF.

This clonotype was seen many times. V is TRBV3-1 and J is TRBJ2-5; TRBD2 matches 12 bases. The ends lost 1 base at V and 4 bases at J; junction bases unmatched: 4. This CDR3 has 16 amino acids. CDR1 is LGHDT, CDR2 YNNKEL, per germline (reference sequence). The CDR3 DNA sequence: TGTGCCAGCAGCCAAGGACTAGCGGGGGAGTCAGAGACCCAGTACTTC. It translates to CASSQGLAGESETQYF.

Many counts were recorded for this clonotype. V usage is TRBV7-2 and J usage is TRBJ2-1, with TRBD2 matching 11 bases. The CDR3 contains 19 residues. Germline loops: CDR1 SGHTA, CDR2 FQGNSA. V shed 2 bases and J 3 bases; nucleotides not matched to a gene: 12. The CDR3 spells CASSLKGTPSGRFYNEQFF. CDR3 bases: TGTGCCAGCAGCTTAAAAGGAACCCCTAGCGGGAGGTTCTACAATGAGCAGTTCTTC.

This chain connects TRBV18 to TRBJ1-2; weak D call: TRBD1 (5 bases). Per the germline V gene, CDR1 is KGHSH and CDR2 is LQKENI. The CDR3 is made up of 14 amino acids. Trimming took 2 bases from V and 3 from J, leaving 10 bases between them. The DNA of the CDR3 is TGTGCCAGCTCACCAGACGGGACGGACTATGGCTACACCTTC. Translation gives CASSPDGTDYGYTF.